Below, 19 T cell receptor beta chains from the same sample are listed, as sequenced in a study of cytomegalovirus exposure and HLA in healthy donors. Both 60 Vbeta primers and 13 Jbeta primers went into the PCR. Sequenced by immunoSEQ multiplex PCR; TCRdb stores in-frame clones only, minus some. The sample table includes about 200,000 clones. The sample taken for sequencing was PBMCs. The receptors here all came from a girl aged 2 to 9 in good health and CMV-seropositive.

The chain recombines TRBV21-1 with TRBJ2-1; the D segment call TRBD1 is taken from the table without a DNA check. TRBV21-1 is a pseudogene segment. The CDR3 spans 14 residues. CDR3 loop: CASSPGQGSNEQFF. CDR3 in DNA: TGTGCCAGCAGCCCGGGACAGGGTAGCAATGAGCAGTTCTTC.

The chain has TRBV30 and TRBJ2-3; 9 nucleotides match TRBD2. There are 17 residues in the CDR3. Losses at the gene ends were 0 bases for V and 2 bases for J; bases not matched to a gene: 9. The germline V gene encodes CDR1 GTSNPN and CDR2 SVGIG (reference sequence). The CDR3, as DNA: TGTGCCTGGAGTGTCCTAGCGGGAAGTATTTCCACAGATACGCAGTATTTT. Translation gives CAWSVLAGSISTDTQYF.

The genes are TRBV6-6 and TRBJ1-2, with D possibly TRBD1 on 5 matching bases. The CDR3 contains 14 residues. The V gene lost 5 bases and the J gene lost 9 bases, with 19 bases spanning the gap. Per germline, CDR1 MNHNY and CDR2 SVGAGI (reference sequence). In nucleotides, the CDR3 is TGTGCCAGCAGTGGCTACCGAGTCAGGGAAAGCTACACCTTC. Translating gives CASSGYRVRESYTF.

The genes are TRBV18 and TRBJ2-2; 7 nucleotides match TRBD1. With 3 bases clipped from V and 5 bases from J, the junction kept 6 bases outside the gene matches. This CDR3 comprises 15 residues. The germline V gene encodes CDR1 KGHSH and CDR2 LQKENI. This chain's CDR3 is CASSPRTGRTGELFF. In DNA, the CDR3 is TGTGCCAGCTCACCCCGGACAGGTCGTACCGGGGAGCTGTTTTTT.

This rearrangement joins TRBV6-1 to TRBJ2-7, with unresolved D. The CDR3 extends over 11 amino acids. The germline V gene has CDR1 MNHNS and CDR2 SASEGT. The V gene lost 4 bases and the J gene lost 2 bases, with 3 bases spanning the gap. CDR3 region: CASSGAYEQYF. The DNA for the CDR3 is TGTGCCAGCAGTGGAGCCTACGAGCAGTACTTC.

This rearrangement joins TRBV7-4 to TRBJ1-5, with a possible D match to TRBD1 (6 bases). Germline loops: CDR1 SGHVT, CDR2 SQSDAQ. Trimming removed 3 bases from V and 6 bases from J, with 18 bases in between. CDR3 length equals 16 residues. The CDR3 DNA reads as TGTGCCAGCAGCTTTCCCACAGGGAACGGCAGTCAGCCCCAGCATTTT. Its protein is CASSFPTGNGSQPQHF.

The rearrangement links TRBV16 to TRBJ2-7; no reliable D call. Between the trimmed V and J ends, which lost 8 bases and 2 bases, there was a span of 16 bases. Germline V gives CDR1 KGHSY, CDR2 FQNENV. The CDR3 runs 14 residues. CDR3 nucleotides: TGTGCCAGCGCACCTACCGCCGAGCCCTACGAGCAGTACTTC. Residues: CASAPTAEPYEQYF. Filled out from reference TRBV16 and TRBJ2-7, the complete variable domain reads GEEVAQTPKHLVRGEGQKAKLYCAPIKGHSYVFWYQQVLKNEFKFLISFQNENVFDETGMPKERFSAKCLPNSPCSLEIQATKLEDSAVYFCASAPTAEPYEQYFGPGTRLTVT.

The chain uses TRBV28 and TRBJ1-2; TRBD1 aligns across 7 bases. V shed 5 bases, J shed 7 bases, and the junction held 7 bases outside the gene matches. Germline V lookup: CDR1 MDHEN, CDR2 SYDVKM. The CDR3 runs 13 residues. The CDR3 DNA sequence: TGTGCCAGCAGTCCTACAGGGGTGTTTGGCTACACCTTC. Residues: CASSPTGVFGYTF.

V is TRBV7-9 and J is TRBJ2-1; 8 bases agree with TRBD1. CDR1 is SEHNR and CDR2 is FQNEAQ in the germline V gene (reference sequence). Trimming cost V 0 bases and J 10 bases; bases outside gene matches: 5. This CDR3 has 14 residues. CDR3 loop: CASSLAQGAGEQFF. For the CDR3, the DNA is TGTGCCAGCAGCTTAGCTCAGGGGGCAGGGGAGCAGTTCTTC.

V usage is TRBV6-1 and J usage is TRBJ2-7; 8 bases line up with TRBD2. V trimming: 6 bases; J trimming: 2 bases; junction bases outside the gene matches: 0. Per germline, CDR1 MNHNS and CDR2 SASEGT. The CDR3 is 12 amino acids. The CDR3 here is CASRGLAYEQYF. CDR3 nucleotides: TGTGCCAGCAGGGGACTAGCCTACGAGCAGTACTTC.

The V and J genes are TRBV5-1 and TRBJ2-7; 8 bases line up with TRBD1. V shed 9 bases and J 5 bases; nucleotides not matched to a gene: 13. The length of the CDR3 is 14 residues. Germline assignment: CDR1 SGHRS and CDR2 YFSETQ. The CDR3 nucleotides are TGCGCCATCCCACGGACAGGGAAAAGGCACGAGCAGTACTTC. Protein product: CAIPRTGKRHEQYF. The full variable domain, completed using reference TRBV5-1 and TRBJ2-7, is KAGVTQTPRYLIKTRGQQVTLSCSPISGHRSVSWYQQTPGQGLQFLFEYFSETQRNKGNFPGRFSGRQFSNSRSEMNVSTLELGDSALYLCAIPRTGKRHEQYFGPGTRLTVT.

The chain links TRBV28 to TRBJ1-2; D uncertain. V lost 5 bases and J lost 1, with 8 bases in between. The germline gives CDR1 MDHEN, CDR2 SYDVKM. The CDR3 is 13 residues long. CDR3 residues: CASSTEFNYGYTF. CDR3 coding DNA: TGTGCCAGCAGTACAGAGTTTAACTATGGCTACACCTTC.

Worth noting for this clone: Other DNA sequences from this sample encode an identical CDR3 as well. The chain employs TRBV27 and TRBJ2-1, with 8 bases identical to TRBD2. This CDR3 comprises 14 residues. The junction had 2 bases not matched to a gene; V was cut back by 4 bases and J by 3 bases. Germline lookup yields CDR1 MNHEY and CDR2 SMNVEV (reference sequence). The CDR3 spells CASSSSGSYNEQFF. The CDR3 DNA is TGTGCCAGCAGTTCGAGCGGGAGCTACAATGAGCAGTTCTTC.

V and J are TRBV27 and TRBJ2-7; the D gene is possibly TRBD1 (6 bases). Germline CDR1 reads MNHEY; CDR2 reads SMNVEV (reference sequence). V was shortened by 5 bases and J by 0 bases, with 8 bases between the two germline ends. This CDR3 is built from 13 residues. The CDR3 DNA is TGTGCCAGCAGTCGGACAGTCTCCTACGAGCAGTACTTC. The encoded protein is CASSRTVSYEQYF.

V is TRBV6-4 and J is TRBJ1-2; D not resolved. CDR1 is MRHNA, CDR2 SNTAGT, per germline. V lost 5 bases to trimming and J lost 3 bases, with 13 bases between them. This CDR3 has 14 amino acids. CDR3 in DNA: TGTGCCAGCAGTAATTTTCCTAGCGACTATGGCTACACCTTC. Translated: CASSNFPSDYGYTF.

The rearrangement uses TRBV2 and TRBJ2-5; no reliable D call. The CDR3 covers 15 residues. CDR1 and CDR2 from the germline V gene are SNHLY and FYNNEI. V was clipped by 1 base and J by 0 bases, with 9 bases between them. In nucleotides, the CDR3 is TGTGCCAGCAGTGAAGGGGCTATCTACCAAGAGACCCAGTACTTC. Translating it yields CASSEGAIYQETQYF.

The V and J genes are TRBV6-5 and TRBJ1-5; D ambiguous. Germline V lookup: CDR1 MNHEY, CDR2 SVGAGI. The CDR3 is 11 amino acids. V lost 6 bases to trimming and J lost 4 bases, with 4 bases between them. The CDR3, as DNA: TGTGCCAGCAGCCAAAATCAGCCCCAGCATTTT. It encodes CASSQNQPQHF.

The chain recombines TRBV6-5 with TRBJ1-3, with 9 bases fitting TRBD1. Germline V gene sequence: CDR1 MNHEY, CDR2 SVGAGI. The V and J ends lost 8 bases and 2 bases, in that order; junction bases with no gene match: 7. This CDR3 is built from 15 residues. Written as DNA, the CDR3 is TGTGCCAGCGGGGGACAGGGTTTCGCTGGAAACACCATATATTTT. Residues: CASGGQGFAGNTIYF.

This sequence joins TRBV5-1 and TRBJ2-1, with 12 nucleotides matching TRBD2. Germline loops: CDR1 SGHRS, CDR2 YFSETQ. CDR3 length equals 16 residues. V trimming: 6 bases; J trimming: 7 bases; junction bases outside the gene matches: 11. CDR3 protein: CASIKTSGSIENEQFF. CDR3 nucleotide sequence: TGCGCCAGCATTAAGACTAGCGGGAGTATCGAAAATGAGCAGTTCTTC.